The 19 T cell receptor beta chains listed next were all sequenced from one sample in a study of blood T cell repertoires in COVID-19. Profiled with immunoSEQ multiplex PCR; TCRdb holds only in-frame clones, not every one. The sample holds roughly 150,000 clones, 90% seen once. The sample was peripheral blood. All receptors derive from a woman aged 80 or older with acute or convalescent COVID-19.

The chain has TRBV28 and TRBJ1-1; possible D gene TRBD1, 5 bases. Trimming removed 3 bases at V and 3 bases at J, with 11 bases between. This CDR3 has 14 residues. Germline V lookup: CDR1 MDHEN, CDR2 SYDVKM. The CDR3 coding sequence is TGTGCCAGCAGTTTTGGAGGGACCGACACTGAAGCTTTCTTT. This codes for CASSFGGTDTEAFF.

The CDR3 here is CASSLCQGFESYRIGKLFF. CDR3 bases: TGCGCCAGCAGCTTGTGCCAGGGGTTTGAGAGCTATCGAATCGGAAAACTGTTTTTT. This chain uses TRBV5-1 with TRBJ1-4, with D perhaps TRBD1 (6 bases). The CDR3 has 19 amino acids. V shed 1 base and J shed 10 bases, with 29 bases lying between them. Germline loops: CDR1 SGHRS, CDR2 YFSETQ.

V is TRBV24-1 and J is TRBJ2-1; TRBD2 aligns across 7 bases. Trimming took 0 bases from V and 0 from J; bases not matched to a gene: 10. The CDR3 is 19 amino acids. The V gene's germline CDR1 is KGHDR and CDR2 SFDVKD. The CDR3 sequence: CATSDLQFLAASSYNEQFF. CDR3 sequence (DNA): TGTGCCACCAGTGATTTGCAATTTCTAGCGGCTTCCTCCTACAATGAGCAGTTCTTC.

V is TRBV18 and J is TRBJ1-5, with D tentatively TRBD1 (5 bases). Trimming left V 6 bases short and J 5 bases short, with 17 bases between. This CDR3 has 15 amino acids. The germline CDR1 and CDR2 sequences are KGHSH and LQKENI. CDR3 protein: CASSSTVGLDQPQHF. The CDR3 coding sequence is TGTGCCAGCTCTTCGACCGTGGGGCTTGATCAGCCCCAGCATTTT.

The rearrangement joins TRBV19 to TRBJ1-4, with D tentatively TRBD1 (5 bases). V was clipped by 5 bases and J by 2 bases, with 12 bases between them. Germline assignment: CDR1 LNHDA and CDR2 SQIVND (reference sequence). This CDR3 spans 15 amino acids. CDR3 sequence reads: CASSAEGLTNEKLFF. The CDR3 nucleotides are TGTGCCAGTAGTGCCGAGGGACTCACTAATGAAAAACTGTTTTTT.

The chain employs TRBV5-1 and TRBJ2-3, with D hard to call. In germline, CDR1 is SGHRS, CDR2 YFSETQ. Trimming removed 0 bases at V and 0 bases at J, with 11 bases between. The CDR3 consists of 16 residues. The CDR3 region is CASSLAPLPSTDTQYF. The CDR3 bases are TGCGCCAGCAGCTTGGCCCCTCTACCGAGCACAGATACGCAGTATTTT.

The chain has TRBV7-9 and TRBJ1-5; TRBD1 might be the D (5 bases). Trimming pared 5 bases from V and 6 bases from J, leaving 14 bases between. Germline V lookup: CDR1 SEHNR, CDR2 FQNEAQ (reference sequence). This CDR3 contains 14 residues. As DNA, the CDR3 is TGTGCCAGCAGCCCTGGGCAGGGTGGTCAGCCCCAGCATTTT. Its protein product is CASSPGQGGQPQHF.

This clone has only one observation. In nucleotides, the CDR3 is TGCAGTGCTAGTTTAGGGGCTGTAGGAAATGGCTACACCTTC. Protein sequence: CSASLGAVGNGYTF. V and J are TRBV20-1 and TRBJ1-2, with D possibly TRBD1 on 5 matching bases. Between the trimmed V and J ends, which lost 3 bases and 6 bases, there was a span of 17 bases. The CDR3 consists of 14 residues. The germline V gene has CDR1 DFQATT and CDR2 SNEGSKA (reference sequence).

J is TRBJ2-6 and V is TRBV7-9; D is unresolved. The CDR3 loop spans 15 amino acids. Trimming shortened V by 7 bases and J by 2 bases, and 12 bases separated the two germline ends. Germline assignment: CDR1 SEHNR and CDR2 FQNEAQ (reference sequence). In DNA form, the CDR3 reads TGTGCCAGCACCTTGGATGGAGCTGGGGCCAACGTCCTGACTTTC. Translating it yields CASTLDGAGANVLTF.

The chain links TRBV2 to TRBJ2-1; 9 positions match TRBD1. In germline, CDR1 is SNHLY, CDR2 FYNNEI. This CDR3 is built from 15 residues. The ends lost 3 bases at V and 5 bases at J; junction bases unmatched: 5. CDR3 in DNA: TGTGCCAGCAGTGACCTGGGACAGGGAAACAATGAGCAGTTCTTC. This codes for CASSDLGQGNNEQFF. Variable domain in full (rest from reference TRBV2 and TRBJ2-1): EPEVTQTPSHQVTQMGQEVILRCVPISNHLYFYWYRQILGQKVEFLVSFYNNEISEKSEIFDDQFSVERPDGSNFTLKIRSTKLEDSAMYFCASSDLGQGNNEQFFGPGTRLTVL.

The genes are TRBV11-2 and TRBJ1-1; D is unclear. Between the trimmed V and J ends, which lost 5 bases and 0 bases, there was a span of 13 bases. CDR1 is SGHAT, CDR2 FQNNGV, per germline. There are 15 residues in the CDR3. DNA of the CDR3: TGTGCCAGCAGCCCCCCGGCGGGAATGAACACTGAAGCTTTCTTT. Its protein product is CASSPPAGMNTEAFF.

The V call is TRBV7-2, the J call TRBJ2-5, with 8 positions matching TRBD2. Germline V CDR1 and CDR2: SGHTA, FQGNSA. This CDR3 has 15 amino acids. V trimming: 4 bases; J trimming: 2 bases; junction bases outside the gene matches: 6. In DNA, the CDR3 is TGTGCCAGCAGCTATCAGCGGGGGCTTCAAGAGACCCAGTACTTC. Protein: CASSYQRGLQETQYF.

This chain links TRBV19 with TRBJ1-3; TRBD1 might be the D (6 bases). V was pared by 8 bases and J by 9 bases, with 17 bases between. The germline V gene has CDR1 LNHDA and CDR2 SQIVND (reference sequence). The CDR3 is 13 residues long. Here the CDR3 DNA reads TGTGCCAGTTCCTCGACAGGCCAGGGCACCATATATTTT. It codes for CASSSTGQGTIYF. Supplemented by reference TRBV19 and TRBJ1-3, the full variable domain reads DGGITQSPKYLFRKEGQNVTLSCEQNLNHDAMYWYRQDPGQGLRLIYYSQIVNDFQKGDIAEGYSVSREKKESFPLTVTSAQKNPTAFYLCASSSTGQGTIYFGEGSWLTVV.

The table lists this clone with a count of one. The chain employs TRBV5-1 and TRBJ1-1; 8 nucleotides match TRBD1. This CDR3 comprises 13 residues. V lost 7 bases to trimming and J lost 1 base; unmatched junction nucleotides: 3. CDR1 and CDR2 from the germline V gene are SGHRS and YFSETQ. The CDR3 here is CASVGQGNTEAFF. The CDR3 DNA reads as TGCGCCAGCGTAGGACAGGGGAACACTGAAGCTTTCTTT.

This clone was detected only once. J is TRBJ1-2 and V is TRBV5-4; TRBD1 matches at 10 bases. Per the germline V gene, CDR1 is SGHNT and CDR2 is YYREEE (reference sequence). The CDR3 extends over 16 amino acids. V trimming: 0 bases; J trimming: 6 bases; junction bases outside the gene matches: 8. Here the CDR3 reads CASSLGLGQGSDGYTF. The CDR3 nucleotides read TGTGCCAGCAGCTTGGGTTTGGGACAGGGGTCCGATGGCTACACCTTC.

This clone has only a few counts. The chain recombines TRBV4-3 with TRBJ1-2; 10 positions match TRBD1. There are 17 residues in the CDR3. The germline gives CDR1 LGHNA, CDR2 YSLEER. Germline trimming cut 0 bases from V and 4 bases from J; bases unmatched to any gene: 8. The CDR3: CASSQEPTGTGAYGYTF. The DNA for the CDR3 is TGCGCCAGCAGCCAAGAGCCGACCGGGACAGGGGCCTATGGCTACACCTTC.

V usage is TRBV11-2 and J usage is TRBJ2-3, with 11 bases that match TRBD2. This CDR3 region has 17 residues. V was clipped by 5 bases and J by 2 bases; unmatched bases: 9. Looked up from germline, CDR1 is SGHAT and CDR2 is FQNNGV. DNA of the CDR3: TGTGCCAGCAGCAAAGTATTAGCGGGGGGGATCACAGATACGCAGTATTTT. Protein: CASSKVLAGGITDTQYF.

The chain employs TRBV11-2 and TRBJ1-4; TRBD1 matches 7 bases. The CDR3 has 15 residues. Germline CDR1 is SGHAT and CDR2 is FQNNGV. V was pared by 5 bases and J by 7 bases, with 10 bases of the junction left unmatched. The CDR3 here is CASSPNRGSGEKLFF. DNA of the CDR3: TGTGCCAGCAGCCCAAACAGGGGTTCAGGTGAAAAACTGTTTTTT. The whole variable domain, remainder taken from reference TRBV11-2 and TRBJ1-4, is EAGVAQSPRYKIIEKRQSVAFWCNPISGHATLYWYQQILGQGPKLLIQFQNNGVVDDSQLPKDRFSAERLKGVDSTLKIQPAKLEDSAVYLCASSPNRGSGEKLFFGSGTQLSVL.

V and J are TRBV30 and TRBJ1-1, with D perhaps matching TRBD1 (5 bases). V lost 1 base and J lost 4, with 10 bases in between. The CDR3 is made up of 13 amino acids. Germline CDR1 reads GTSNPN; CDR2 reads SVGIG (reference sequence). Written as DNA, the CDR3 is TGTGCCTGGAGTGCCCTGGGGGGCACTGAAGCTTTCTTT. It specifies CAWSALGGTEAFF.